Below, 20 T cell receptor beta chains from the same sample are listed, as sequenced in a study of regulatory T cells in long-lasting Graves disease. Sample time point: persistent/refractory GD, antithyroid drugs over 5 years with positive TRAb. Preparation of the TCR library used RNA extracted from PBMCs. Combining iRepertoire HTBI primers with Arm-PCR of CDR3 regions, the authors built TCR beta libraries. Each CDR3 protein is one row after TCRdb ran MiXCR on the multiplex PCR reads. The table has 450,000 or so distinct CDR3 sequences, less than 25% seen once. The sequencing used peripheral blood mononuclear cells (PBMCs), collected when the disease was refractory, from a patient treated with antithyroid drugs. The receptor source for this set is a female donor with Graves disease.

The chain has TRBV5-1 and TRBJ2-2; 8 nucleotides match TRBD1. This CDR3 spans 18 amino acids. Germline V gives CDR1 SGHRS, CDR2 YFSETQ. V shed 1 base, J shed 3 bases, and the junction held 11 bases outside the gene matches. The CDR3 sequence is CASSLLARQGAHTGELFF. The CDR3 DNA is TGCGCCAGCAGCTTGTTAGCTCGGCAGGGGGCTCACACCGGGGAGCTGTTTTTT.

A few counts support this clonotype. The chain employs TRBV4-2 and TRBJ1-1; weak D call: TRBD1 (6 bases). The CDR3 is made up of 16 amino acids. Trimming left V 5 bases short and J 0 bases short, with 16 bases between. Germline CDR1 is LGHNA and CDR2 is YNFKEQ. The CDR3 is CASSTILRTVNTEAFF. Here the CDR3 DNA reads TGTGCCAGCAGCACAATTCTTCGGACAGTGAACACTGAAGCTTTCTTT.

This clonotype was counted between two and nine times. The V and J genes are TRBV4-1 and TRBJ1-1; unclear D gene. The V end lost 1 base, the J end lost 3 bases, and 9 bases lay between the germline ends. CDR3 size: 14 residues. CDR1 is MGHRA and CDR2 is YSYEKL in the germline V gene. The CDR3 coding sequence is TGCGCCAGCAGCCAAGTTCTGATTGACACTGAAGCTTTCTTT. Encoded protein: CASSQVLIDTEAFF.

This clonotype was detected only a few times. This chain links TRBV10-3 with TRBJ1-1; possible D gene TRBD1, 6 bases. Trimming left V 3 bases short and J 3 bases short, with 14 bases between. The germline V gene has CDR1 ENHRY and CDR2 SYGVKD. The CDR3 contains 15 residues. The CDR3 loop is CAISDSTGPDTEAFF. The DNA of the CDR3 is TGTGCCATCAGTGACTCTACAGGGCCAGACACTGAAGCTTTCTTT.

This clonotype came up many times. In DNA, the CDR3 is TGTGCCAGCAGCCCGCAGACAGGGGGGAGCGAGACCCAGTACTTC. As protein: CASSPQTGGSETQYF. The chain links TRBV7-2 to TRBJ2-5; 9 bases align to TRBD1. This CDR3 spans 15 amino acids. V lost 5 bases and J lost 5; bases outside the gene matches: 9. Per germline, CDR1 SGHTA and CDR2 FQGNSA. Variable domain in full (rest from reference TRBV7-2 and TRBJ2-5): GAGVSQSPSNKVTEKGKDVELRCDPISGHTALYWYRQSLGQGLEFLIYFQGNSAPDKSGLPSDRFSAERTGGSVSTLTIQRTQQEDSAVYLCASSPQTGGSETQYFGPGTRLLVL.

CDR3 amino acids: CASSGSSGGHVYGYTF. The CDR3 DNA reads TGTGCCAGCAGTGGCTCAAGTGGGGGGCACGTCTATGGCTACACCTTC. This chain links TRBV6-1 with TRBJ1-2; D possibly corresponds to TRBD1 (6 bases). Trimming removed 4 bases at V and 4 bases at J, with 19 bases between. This CDR3 has 16 residues. Germline V gene lookup returns CDR1 MNHNS and CDR2 SASEGT.

The chain recombines TRBV12-3 or TRBV12-4 with TRBJ1-1; D may be TRBD1 (5 bases). The V gene lost 5 bases and the J gene lost 7 bases, with 11 bases spanning the gap. This CDR3 region has 12 residues. CDR3 sequence: CASSLGGFEAFF. The CDR3 DNA sequence: TGTGCCAGCAGTCTCGGGGGGTTTGAAGCTTTCTTT.

This clonotype came up many times. The chain joins TRBV12-3 or TRBV12-4 to TRBJ2-5, with 8 positions matching TRBD1. The CDR3 contains 14 residues. Trimming took 3 bases from V and 8 from J; bases not matched to a gene: 8. CDR3 in DNA: TGTGCCAGCAGTTTTGGGCAGGGGGCCGATACCCAGTACTTC. Encoded protein: CASSFGQGADTQYF.

The J gene is TRBJ1-2, the V gene TRBV7-2, with 9 bases identical to TRBD1. This CDR3 comprises 18 residues. Trimming removed 4 bases from V and 2 bases from J; junction bases left unmatched: 14. Germline CDR1 is SGHTA and CDR2 is FQGNSA. The CDR3 protein is CASSSPFLTGGQNYGYTF. The CDR3 bases are TGTGCCAGCAGCTCCCCCTTCTTGACAGGGGGTCAGAACTATGGCTACACCTTC.

This clonotype has a count of ten or more. The chain carries TRBV28 and TRBJ2-5, with D possibly TRBD2 on 6 matching bases. Germline V CDR1 and CDR2: MDHEN, SYDVKM. The CDR3 spans 18 residues. Trimming took off 6 bases at V and 7 bases at J, with 30 bases between the two ends. The DNA of the CDR3 is TGTGCCAGCAGCCTCCGTTGGGGGGTGAGACTCCACGCAGCGACCCAGTACTTC. It specifies CASSLRWGVRLHAATQYF.

V gene TRBV19 combines with J gene TRBJ1-5, with D possibly being TRBD1 (5 bases). V lost 8 bases to trimming and J lost 4 bases, with 18 bases between them. Germline CDR1 LNHDA, CDR2 SQIVND (reference sequence). This CDR3 is 15 amino acids long. Here the CDR3 reads CASVRFGTSNQPQHF. CDR3 in DNA: TGTGCCAGTGTCCGATTCGGGACTTCAAATCAGCCCCAGCATTTT.

This clonotype was counted ten times or more. The CDR3 nucleotides read TGTGCCAGCAGTTCCCCTAGCGGGAGGGTTGCCGGGGAGCTGTTTTTT. Its protein product is CASSSPSGRVAGELFF. V is TRBV27 and J is TRBJ2-2; 12 nucleotides align to TRBD2. The CDR3 extends over 16 amino acids. From germline, CDR1 is MNHEY and CDR2 SMNVEV (reference sequence). V trimming: 4 bases; J trimming: 6 bases; junction bases outside the gene matches: 6.

This clonotype was recorded many times. The chain uses TRBV28 and TRBJ1-2; 9 nucleotides match TRBD1. CDR1 and CDR2 (germline): MDHEN, SYDVKM. This CDR3 is 14 amino acids long. V shed 5 bases, J shed 7 bases, and the junction held 8 bases outside the gene matches. CDR3 residues: CASSPPRDRAGYTF. CDR3 coding DNA: TGTGCCAGCAGTCCCCCCCGGGACAGGGCTGGCTACACCTTC.

This clonotype was detected a few times. The V gene is TRBV3-1, the J gene TRBJ2-3; TRBD2 aligns across 8 bases. This CDR3 has 16 residues. The ends lost 4 bases at V and 4 bases at J; junction bases unmatched: 10. The germline V gene encodes CDR1 LGHDT and CDR2 YNNKEL (reference sequence). CDR3 region: CASSLPRGLAADTQYF. DNA of the CDR3: TGTGCCAGCAGCCTCCCCAGAGGACTAGCTGCAGATACGCAGTATTTT.

V gene TRBV11-3 combines with J gene TRBJ1-1; tentative D call: TRBD1 (6 bases). CDR3 size: 17 residues. CDR1 and CDR2 (germline): SGHNT, YENEEA. Between the trimmed V and J ends, which lost 5 bases and 10 bases, there was a span of 29 bases. CDR3 nucleotide sequence: TGTGCCAGCAGCCACCGGGGCGGGGGTCCGGTCACCAGGGGAGCTTTCTTT. Its translation: CASSHRGGGPVTRGAFF.

This clonotype appeared once. This chain links TRBV11-2 with TRBJ2-7; tentative D call: TRBD2 (7 bases). Germline-derived CDR1 and CDR2 are SGHAT and FQNNGV. The CDR3 contains 15 residues. V dropped 5 bases and J dropped 7 bases, with 21 bases sitting between them. The CDR3 here is CASSPGGVGGREQYF. The CDR3 DNA sequence: TGTGCCAGCAGCCCGGGGGGAGTAGGGGGTCGGGAGCAGTACTTC.

This clonotype has just one count. With a much larger clone just one base away, this may be a read error. The chain joins TRBV12-3 or TRBV12-4 to TRBJ1-4; no clear D gene. This CDR3 is built from 12 residues. The CDR3 nucleotides read TGTGCCAGCACCTCCCCCGGGAGCGAACTGGTTTTT. Protein product: CASTSPGSELVF.

The chain links TRBV4-1 to TRBJ2-6; 7 nucleotides match TRBD1. The CDR3 has 16 amino acids. CDR1 is MGHRA, CDR2 YSYEKL, per germline. The V segment lost 4 bases and the J segment 2 bases; nucleotides outside the gene matches: 5. CDR3: CASSRGQDPGANVLTF. The DNA for the CDR3 is TGCGCCAGCAGCCGAGGACAGGATCCTGGGGCCAACGTCCTGACTTTC.

This clonotype has a count of ten or more. The chain combines TRBV2 with TRBJ1-1, with TRBD1 matching over 7 bases. The CDR3 contains 15 residues. The germline CDR1 and CDR2 sequences are SNHLY and FYNNEI. With V trimmed by 1 base and J by 1 base, 3 bases remained unmatched. This CDR3 reads CASSEVRGQNTEAFF. Here the CDR3 DNA reads TGTGCCAGCAGTGAAGTGAGGGGGCAGAACACTGAAGCTTTCTTT.

In its sample, this clonotype was seen a few times. This chain joins TRBV29-1 and TRBJ2-2, with a possible D match to TRBD1 (6 bases). The germline V and J ends were trimmed by 4 bases and 4 bases, with 10 bases remaining between them. The CDR3 has 13 amino acids. From germline, CDR1 is SQVTM and CDR2 ANQGSEA. The CDR3 region is CSVVRGGTGELFF. The CDR3 DNA reads as TGCAGCGTTGTAAGAGGGGGCACCGGGGAGCTGTTTTTT.